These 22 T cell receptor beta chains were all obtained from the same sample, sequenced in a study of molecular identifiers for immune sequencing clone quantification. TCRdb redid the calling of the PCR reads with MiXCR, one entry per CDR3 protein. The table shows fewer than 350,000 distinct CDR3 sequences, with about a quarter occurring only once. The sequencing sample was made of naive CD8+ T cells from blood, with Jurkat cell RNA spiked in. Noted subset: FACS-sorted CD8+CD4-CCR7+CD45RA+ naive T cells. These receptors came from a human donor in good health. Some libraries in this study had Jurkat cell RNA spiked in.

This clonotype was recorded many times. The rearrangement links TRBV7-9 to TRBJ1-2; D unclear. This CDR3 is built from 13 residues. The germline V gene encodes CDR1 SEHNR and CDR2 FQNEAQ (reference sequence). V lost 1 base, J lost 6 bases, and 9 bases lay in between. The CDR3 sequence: CASSLGGIHGYTF. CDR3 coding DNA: TGTGCCAGCAGCTTAGGAGGTATCCATGGCTACACCTTC.

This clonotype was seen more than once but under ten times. For the CDR3, the DNA is TGTGCCAGTAGTATGGGACAGTATCAGCCCCAGCATTTT. It yields the protein CASSMGQYQPQHF. The chain combines TRBV19 with TRBJ1-5; 7 bases line up with TRBD1. This CDR3 has 13 residues. J gave up 5 bases and V 3 bases, and 1 base lay outside the gene matches. CDR1 and CDR2 from the germline V gene are LNHDA and SQIVND (reference sequence).

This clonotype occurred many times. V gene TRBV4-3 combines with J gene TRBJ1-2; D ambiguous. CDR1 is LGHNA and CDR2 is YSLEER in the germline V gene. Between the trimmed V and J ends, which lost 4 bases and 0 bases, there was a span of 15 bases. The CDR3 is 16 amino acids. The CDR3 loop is CASSPFLDGTNYGYTF. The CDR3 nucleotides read TGCGCCAGCAGCCCCTTCTTAGACGGGACTAACTATGGCTACACCTTC.

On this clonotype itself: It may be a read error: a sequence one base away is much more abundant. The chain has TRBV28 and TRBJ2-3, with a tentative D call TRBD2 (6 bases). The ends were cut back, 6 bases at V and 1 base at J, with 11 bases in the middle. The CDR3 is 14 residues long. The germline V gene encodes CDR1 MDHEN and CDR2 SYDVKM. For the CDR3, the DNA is TGTGCCAGCAGAGGGACTTCTGGCACAGATACGCAGTATTTT. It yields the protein CASRGTSGTDTQYF.

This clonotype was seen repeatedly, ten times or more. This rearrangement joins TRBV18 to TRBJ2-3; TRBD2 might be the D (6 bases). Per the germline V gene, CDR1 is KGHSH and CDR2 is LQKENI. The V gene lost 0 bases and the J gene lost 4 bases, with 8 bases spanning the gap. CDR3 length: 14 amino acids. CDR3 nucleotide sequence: TGTGCCAGCTCACCACCCGGGGGTGCAGATACGCAGTATTTT. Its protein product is CASSPPGGADTQYF.

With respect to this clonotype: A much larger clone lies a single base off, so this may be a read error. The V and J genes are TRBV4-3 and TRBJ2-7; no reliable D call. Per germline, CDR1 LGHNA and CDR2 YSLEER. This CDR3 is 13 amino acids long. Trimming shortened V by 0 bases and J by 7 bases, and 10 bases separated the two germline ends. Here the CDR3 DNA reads TGCGCCAGCAGCCAAGATTCCGGACGAGAGCAGTACTTC. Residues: CASSQDSGREQYF.

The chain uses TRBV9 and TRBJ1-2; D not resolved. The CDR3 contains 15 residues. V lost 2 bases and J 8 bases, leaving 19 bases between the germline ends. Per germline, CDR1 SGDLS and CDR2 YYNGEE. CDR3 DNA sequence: TGTGCCAGCAGCGTGAAGACAACCAAAACCCTCGGCTACACCTTC. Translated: CASSVKTTKTLGYTF.

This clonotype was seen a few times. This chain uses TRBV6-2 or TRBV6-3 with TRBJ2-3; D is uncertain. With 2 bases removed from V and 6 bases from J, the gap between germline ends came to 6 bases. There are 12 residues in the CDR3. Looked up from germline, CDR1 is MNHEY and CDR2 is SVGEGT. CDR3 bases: TGTGCCAGCAGTTACGCCTGGGATACGCAGTATTTT. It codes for CASSYAWDTQYF.

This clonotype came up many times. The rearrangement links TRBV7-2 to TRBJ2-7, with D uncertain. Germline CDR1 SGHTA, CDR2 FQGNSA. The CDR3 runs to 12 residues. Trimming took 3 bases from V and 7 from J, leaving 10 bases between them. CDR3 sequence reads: CASSLRSDEQYF. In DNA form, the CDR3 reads TGTGCCAGCAGCTTGAGGTCGGATGAGCAGTACTTC.

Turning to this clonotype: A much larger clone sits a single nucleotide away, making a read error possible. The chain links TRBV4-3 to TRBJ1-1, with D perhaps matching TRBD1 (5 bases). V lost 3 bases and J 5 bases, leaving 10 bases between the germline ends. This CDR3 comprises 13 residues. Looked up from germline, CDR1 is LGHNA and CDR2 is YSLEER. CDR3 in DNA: TGCGCCAGCAGCCACCACGGGGGAACTGAAGCTTTCTTT. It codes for CASSHHGGTEAFF.

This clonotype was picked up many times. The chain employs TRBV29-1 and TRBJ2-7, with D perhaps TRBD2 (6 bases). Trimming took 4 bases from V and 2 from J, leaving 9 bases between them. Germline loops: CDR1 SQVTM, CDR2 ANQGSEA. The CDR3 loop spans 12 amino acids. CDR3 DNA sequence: TGCAGCGTTGTCGCGGGAACCTACGAGCAGTACTTC. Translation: CSVVAGTYEQYF.

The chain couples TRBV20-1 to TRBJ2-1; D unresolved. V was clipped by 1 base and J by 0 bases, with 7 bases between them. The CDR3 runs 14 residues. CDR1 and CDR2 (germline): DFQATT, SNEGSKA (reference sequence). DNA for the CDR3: TGCAGTGCTAGAGTAGAGGCCTCCTACAATGAGCAGTTCTTC. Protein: CSARVEASYNEQFF.

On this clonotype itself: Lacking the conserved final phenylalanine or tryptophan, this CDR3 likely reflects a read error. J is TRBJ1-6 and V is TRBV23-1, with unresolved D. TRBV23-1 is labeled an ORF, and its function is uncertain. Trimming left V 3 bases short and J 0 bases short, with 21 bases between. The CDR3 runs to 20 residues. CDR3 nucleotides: TGCGCCAGCAGTCAGCTGGGAGTATTAGGCTGGAGCTCCTATAATTCACCCCTCCACATT. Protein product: CASSQLGVLGWSSYNSPLHI.

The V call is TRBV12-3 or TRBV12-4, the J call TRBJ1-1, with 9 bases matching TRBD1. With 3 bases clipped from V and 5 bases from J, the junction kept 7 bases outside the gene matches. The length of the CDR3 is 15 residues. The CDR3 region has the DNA TGTGCCAGCAGTTTCGAGACAGGGGGATTAACTGAAGCTTTCTTT. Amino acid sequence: CASSFETGGLTEAFF.

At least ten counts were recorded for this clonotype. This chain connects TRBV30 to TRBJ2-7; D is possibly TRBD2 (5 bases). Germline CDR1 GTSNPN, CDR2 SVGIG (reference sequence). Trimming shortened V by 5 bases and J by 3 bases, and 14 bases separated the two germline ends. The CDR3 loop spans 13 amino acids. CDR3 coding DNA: TGTGCCTGGGACCCGGGGAGCGGCTACGAGCAGTACTTC. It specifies CAWDPGSGYEQYF.

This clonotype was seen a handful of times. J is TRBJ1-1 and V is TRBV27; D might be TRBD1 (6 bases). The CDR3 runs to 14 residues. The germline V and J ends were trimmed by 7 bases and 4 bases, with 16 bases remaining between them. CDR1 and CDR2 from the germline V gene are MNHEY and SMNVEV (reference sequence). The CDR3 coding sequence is TGTGCCAGCATGTCTGGGGGCTTGGTCACTGAAGCTTTCTTT. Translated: CASMSGGLVTEAFF.

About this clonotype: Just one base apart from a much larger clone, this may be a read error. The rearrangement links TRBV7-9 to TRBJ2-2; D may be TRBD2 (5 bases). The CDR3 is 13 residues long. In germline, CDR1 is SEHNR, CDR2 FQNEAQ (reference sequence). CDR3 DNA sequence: TGTGCCAGCAGCGTCCGGATCACCGGGGAGCTGGTTTTT. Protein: CASSVRITGELVF.

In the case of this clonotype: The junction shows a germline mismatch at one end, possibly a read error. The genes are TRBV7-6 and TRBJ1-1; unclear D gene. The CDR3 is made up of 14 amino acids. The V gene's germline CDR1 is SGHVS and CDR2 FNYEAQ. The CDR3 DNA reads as TGTGTCAGCAGCTCGACACTTAGGAACACTGAAGCTTTCTTT. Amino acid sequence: CVSSSTLRNTEAFF.

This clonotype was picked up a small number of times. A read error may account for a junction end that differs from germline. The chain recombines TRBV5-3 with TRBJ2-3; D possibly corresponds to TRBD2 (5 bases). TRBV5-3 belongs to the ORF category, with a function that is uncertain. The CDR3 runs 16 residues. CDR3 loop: CASSLVVATSTDTQYF. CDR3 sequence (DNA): TGTGCCAGCAGCTTGGTAGTAGCGACTAGCACAGATACGCAGTATTTT.

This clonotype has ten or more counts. The CDR3 here is CASSTASSYEQYF. CDR3 in DNA: TGTGCCAGTAGTACCGCCAGTTCCTACGAGCAGTACTTC. This chain joins TRBV19 and TRBJ2-7; no clear D gene. This CDR3 has 13 residues. Germline V CDR1 and CDR2: LNHDA, SQIVND (reference sequence). V was cut by 4 bases and J by 1 base, with 8 bases left in between.

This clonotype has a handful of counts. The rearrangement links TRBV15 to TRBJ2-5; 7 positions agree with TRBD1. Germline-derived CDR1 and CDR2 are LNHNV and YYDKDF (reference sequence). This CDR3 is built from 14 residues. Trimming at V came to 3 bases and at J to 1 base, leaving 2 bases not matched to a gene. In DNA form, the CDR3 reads TGTGCCACCAGCAGTCGGGACAGCCAAGAGACCCAGTACTTC. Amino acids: CATSSRDSQETQYF.

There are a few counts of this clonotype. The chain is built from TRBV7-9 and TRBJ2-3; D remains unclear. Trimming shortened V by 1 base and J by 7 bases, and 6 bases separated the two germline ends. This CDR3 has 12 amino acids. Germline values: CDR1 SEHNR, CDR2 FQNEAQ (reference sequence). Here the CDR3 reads CASSLESHTQYF. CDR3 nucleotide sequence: TGTGCCAGCAGCTTAGAGAGTCATACGCAGTATTTT.